These 27 T cell receptor beta chains were sequenced from one sample in a study of T-cell memory formation after mild COVID-19. One entry per CDR3 protein, called by TCRdb with MiXCR from the 5' RACE reads. The sample lists fewer than 250,000 distinct CDR3 sequences, about 10% seen once, with just over 3% in the top ten. The specimen was PBMCs or a T cell subset sorted from them (not recorded which). All receptors derive from a man between 18 and 29 years old who had mild COVID-19 (a few samples of this study predate the infection). Cell type and time point are not known.

This chain uses TRBV11-2 with TRBJ1-6; 10 nucleotides align to TRBD1. With V trimmed by 7 bases and J by 2 bases, 17 bases remained unmatched. Germline V gene sequence: CDR1 SGHAT, CDR2 FQNNGV. This CDR3 region has 20 residues. The DNA of the CDR3 is TGTGCCAGCACCCCCCTTCGGGGACAGGGGCCGCATACCTATAATTCACCCCTCCACTTT. This translates into CASTPLRGQGPHTYNSPLHF.

J is TRBJ2-3 and V is TRBV5-6; D possibly corresponds to TRBD2 (6 bases). CDR1 and CDR2 (germline): SGHDT, YYEEEE. Trimming cost V 1 base and J 4 bases, with 13 bases left between them. The length of the CDR3 is 15 residues. The CDR3 here is CASSLIGGGPDTQYF. The CDR3, as DNA: TGTGCCAGCAGCTTGATTGGGGGAGGACCAGATACGCAGTATTTT.

This clonotype appeared many times. The chain carries TRBV5-1 and TRBJ2-5; 15 bases match TRBD2. The ends lost 4 bases at V and 9 bases at J; junction bases unmatched: 13. The CDR3 has 17 residues. Per germline, CDR1 SGHRS and CDR2 YFSETQ. The CDR3 spells CASSPRTSGGDPRSQYF. In DNA, the CDR3 is TGCGCCAGCAGCCCTCGGACTAGCGGGGGGGACCCGAGGTCCCAGTACTTC.

This clonotype was recorded many times. The V gene is TRBV7-9, the J gene TRBJ2-2; D might be TRBD1 or TRBD2, each matching 5 bases. V gave up 4 bases and J gave up 1 base, with 19 bases separating them. The CDR3 consists of 18 residues. Germline values: CDR1 SEHNR, CDR2 FQNEAQ (reference sequence). CDR3 bases: TGTGCCAGCAGCTATGGGGCCCCTACCGGGATGAACACCGGGGAGCTGTTTTTT. It translates to CASSYGAPTGMNTGELFF. The complete variable domain, with remaining parts taken from reference TRBV7-9 and TRBJ2-2, reads DTGVSQNPRHKITKRGQNVTFRCDPISEHNRLYWYRQTLGQGPEFLTYFQNEAQLEKSRLLSDRFSAERPKGSFSTLEIQRTEQGDSAMYLCASSYGAPTGMNTGELFFGEGSRLTVL.

The CDR3: CASSLTRDSRTDTQYF. Written as DNA, the CDR3 is TGTGCCAGCAGCCTAACACGGGACAGCCGCACAGATACGCAGTATTTT. V is TRBV7-9 and J is TRBJ2-3; TRBD1 matches at 7 bases. The V segment lost 5 bases and the J segment 1 base; nucleotides outside the gene matches: 9. The length of the CDR3 is 16 residues. The germline CDR1 and CDR2 sequences are SEHNR and FQNEAQ (reference sequence).

The genes are TRBV24-1 and TRBJ2-3, with D possibly called TRBD1 or TRBD2 (5 bases each). Germline CDR1 reads KGHDR; CDR2 reads SFDVKD. V was cut by 7 bases and J by 6 bases, with 19 bases left in between. This CDR3 region has 15 residues. The CDR3 coding sequence is TGTGCCACCAGCGAAAAGACGGGGCCTGTTGATACGCAGTATTTT. Its translation is CATSEKTGPVDTQYF.

This clonotype turned up a few times. V usage is TRBV15 and J usage is TRBJ2-2; 9 bases are a match to TRBD2. The CDR3 runs 16 residues. Germline lookup yields CDR1 LNHNV and CDR2 YYDKDF (reference sequence). V was clipped by 3 bases and J by 4 bases; unmatched bases: 6. CDR3 nucleotide sequence: TGTGCCACCAGCAGCCCGGGACTAGCAGGCACCGGGGAGCTGTTTTTT. Translating gives CATSSPGLAGTGELFF.

There are many counts of this clonotype. The chain combines TRBV11-2 with TRBJ2-5; perhaps TRBD1 as D (6 bases). Germline CDR1 reads SGHAT; CDR2 reads FQNNGV. The CDR3 length is 14 residues. V gave up 5 bases and J gave up 5 bases, with 15 bases separating them. This chain's CDR3 is CASSGETGWETQYF. CDR3 coding DNA: TGTGCCAGCAGCGGTGAGACAGGTTGGGAGACCCAGTACTTC. Based on the CDR3 plus reference TRBV11-2 and TRBJ2-5, the full variable domain is EAGVAQSPRYKIIEKRQSVAFWCNPISGHATLYWYQQILGQGPKLLIQFQNNGVVDDSQLPKDRFSAERLKGVDSTLKIQPAKLEDSAVYLCASSGETGWETQYFGPGTRLLVL.

This clonotype was recorded at least ten times. The chain recombines TRBV13 with TRBJ2-5; the match to TRBD1 covers 7 bases. Germline V CDR1 and CDR2: PRHDT, FYEKMQ (reference sequence). With 7 bases clipped from V and 2 bases from J, the junction kept 4 bases outside the gene matches. CDR3 length: 13 amino acids. The CDR3 DNA reads TGTGCCAGCACGTACAGGGGTCAAGAGACCCAGTACTTC. This encodes CASTYRGQETQYF.

The gene calls are TRBV20-1 and TRBJ1-6; 9 bases fit TRBD1. CDR3 size: 15 residues. CDR1 is DFQATT and CDR2 is SNEGSKA in the germline V gene (reference sequence). Germline trimming cut 5 bases from V and 7 bases from J; bases unmatched to any gene: 9. CDR3 nucleotide sequence: TGCAGTGCTCAACAGGGGGCCAACTCCAATTCACCCCTCCACTTT. Protein product: CSAQQGANSNSPLHF.

This clonotype has only a few counts. The chain's CDR3 is CASSPPLAGGHETQYF. The CDR3 coding sequence is TGCGCCAGCAGCCCACCCCTAGCGGGGGGGCACGAGACCCAGTACTTC. J is TRBJ2-5 and V is TRBV5-1; 12 bases match TRBD2. Germline trimming cut 4 bases from V and 5 bases from J; bases unmatched to any gene: 9. This CDR3 spans 16 amino acids. Germline CDR1 is SGHRS and CDR2 is YFSETQ.

The chain has TRBV9 and TRBJ1-1; D is possibly TRBD1 (5 bases). The CDR3 is 15 residues long. Germline CDR1 reads SGDLS; CDR2 reads YYNGEE. V was trimmed by 2 bases and J by 2 bases, leaving 13 bases between them. The CDR3 DNA reads TGTGCCAGCAGCGTTTCTACAGGAAGAAACACTGAAGCTTTCTTT. This encodes CASSVSTGRNTEAFF.

The V and J genes are TRBV11-2 and TRBJ1-2, with no clear D. V was trimmed by 0 bases and J by 0 bases, leaving 8 bases between them. Looked up from germline, CDR1 is SGHAT and CDR2 is FQNNGV. The CDR3 length is 15 residues. CDR3 sequence reads: CASSLDPGANYGYTF. In DNA, the CDR3 is TGTGCCAGCAGCTTAGACCCAGGAGCTAACTATGGCTACACCTTC.

This clonotype was found a few times. V usage is TRBV5-1 and J usage is TRBJ1-3, with 7 bases matching TRBD1. This CDR3 region has 12 residues. Germline lookup yields CDR1 SGHRS and CDR2 YFSETQ. V trimming: 4 bases; J trimming: 10 bases; junction bases outside the gene matches: 5. CDR3 region: CASSPGQETIYF. The CDR3 nucleotides are TGCGCCAGCAGCCCCGGACAGGAGACCATATATTTT.

This clonotype has a handful of counts. The chain joins TRBV12-3 or TRBV12-4 to TRBJ1-1, with D uncertain. CDR3 size: 11 residues. Trimming removed 6 bases from V and 8 bases from J, with 10 bases in between. This CDR3 reads CASRYGGEAFF. The CDR3 region has the DNA TGTGCCAGCAGATATGGTGGGGAAGCTTTCTTT.

This clonotype was detected a few times. V and J are TRBV25-1 and TRBJ2-2; TRBD1 might be the D (6 bases). CDR1 is MGHDK and CDR2 is SYGVNS in the germline V gene. The CDR3 runs to 15 residues. The germline V and J ends were trimmed by 2 bases and 5 bases, with 12 bases remaining between them. CDR3 residues: CASSEPDRNTGELFF. For the CDR3, the DNA is TGTGCCAGCAGTGAACCGGACAGAAATACCGGGGAGCTGTTTTTT. Full variable domain (missing parts from reference TRBV25-1 and TRBJ2-2): EADIYQTPRYLVIGTGKKITLECSQTMGHDKMYWYQQDPGMELHLIHYSYGVNSTEKGDLSSESTVSRIRTEHFPLTLESARPSHTSQYLCASSEPDRNTGELFFGEGSRLTVL.

The J gene is TRBJ1-1, the V gene TRBV6-5; D is unclear. The CDR3 is 13 amino acids. Germline V CDR1 and CDR2: MNHEY, SVGAGI. The ends were cut back, 0 bases at V and 3 bases at J, with 5 bases in the middle. The CDR3 region has the DNA TGTGCCAGCAGTTACTCGACGGACACTGAAGCTTTCTTT. Translating gives CASSYSTDTEAFF.

This clonotype was counted at least ten times. The J gene is TRBJ1-5, the V gene TRBV7-9; D not resolved. Germline CDR1 is SEHNR and CDR2 is FQNEAQ (reference sequence). The V gene lost 1 base and the J gene lost 4 bases, with 17 bases spanning the gap. The CDR3 is 17 amino acids. The chain's CDR3 is CASSLGMAGIPNQPQHF. As DNA, the CDR3 is TGTGCCAGCAGCTTAGGGATGGCGGGTATCCCTAATCAGCCCCAGCATTTT. Using reference TRBV7-9 and TRBJ1-5 for the parts outside the CDR3, the full variable domain is DTGVSQNPRHKITKRGQNVTFRCDPISEHNRLYWYRQTLGQGPEFLTYFQNEAQLEKSRLLSDRFSAERPKGSFSTLEIQRTEQGDSAMYLCASSLGMAGIPNQPQHFGDGTRLSIL.

This clonotype came up many times. This sequence joins TRBV5-1 and TRBJ2-1; D could derive from TRBD1 or TRBD2 (7 bases each). Trimming pared 5 bases from V and 2 bases from J, leaving 17 bases between. The CDR3 spans 16 residues. Germline loops: CDR1 SGHRS, CDR2 YFSETQ. CDR3 in DNA: TGCGCCAGCAGACCATCCCAGGGGGGGACCTACAATGAGCAGTTCTTC. Translating it yields CASRPSQGGTYNEQFF.

The chain joins TRBV18 to TRBJ2-6; D is uncertain. The CDR3 spans 14 residues. Germline V gene lookup returns CDR1 KGHSH and CDR2 LQKENI. V lost 3 bases and J lost 4, with 7 bases in between. CDR3: CASSPARGANVLTF. As DNA, the CDR3 is TGTGCCAGCTCACCCGCCCGGGGGGCCAACGTCCTGACTTTC.

This clonotype was seen more than once but under ten times. The chain couples TRBV15 to TRBJ2-5; D gene ambiguous. The CDR3 contains 14 residues. V was shortened by 1 base and J by 1 base, with 7 bases between the two germline ends. CDR1 and CDR2 (germline): LNHNV, YYDKDF (reference sequence). The CDR3 loop is CATSRAPAQETQYF. CDR3 coding DNA: TGTGCCACCAGCAGAGCCCCGGCCCAAGAGACCCAGTACTTC.

This clonotype was picked up many times. Here the CDR3 reads CSVIRDGSNTEAFF. In nucleotides, the CDR3 is TGCAGCGTCATAAGGGACGGATCGAACACTGAAGCTTTCTTT. This chain joins TRBV29-1 and TRBJ1-1; D might be TRBD1 (5 bases). Germline assignment: CDR1 SQVTM and CDR2 ANQGSEA. This CDR3 is 14 amino acids long. Trimming left V 6 bases short and J 1 base short, with 15 bases between.

This clonotype showed up just a few times. The CDR3 spells CASSQEGVRGRYTIYF. Written as DNA, the CDR3 is TGCGCCAGCAGCCAAGAAGGCGTTCGGGGGCGATACACCATATATTTT. The genes are TRBV4-1 and TRBJ1-3, with a weak D call TRBD1 (6 bases). Trimming took off 0 bases at V and 8 bases at J, with 17 bases between the two ends. The CDR3 has 16 residues. Germline V gives CDR1 MGHRA, CDR2 YSYEKL.

The chain employs TRBV19 and TRBJ2-3, with unresolved D. The germline CDR1 and CDR2 sequences are LNHDA and SQIVND (reference sequence). The V end lost 5 bases, the J end lost 0 bases, and 9 bases lay between the germline ends. The CDR3 length is 14 residues. The CDR3 sequence is CASSPAPSTDTQYF. The CDR3 DNA is TGTGCCAGTAGTCCGGCTCCGAGCACAGATACGCAGTATTTT.

The chain recombines TRBV10-1 with TRBJ2-2, with unresolved D. Per the germline V gene, CDR1 is WNHNN and CDR2 is SYGVQD (reference sequence). The CDR3 length is 15 residues. V lost 3 bases, J lost 7 bases, and 15 bases lay in between. For the CDR3, the DNA is TGCGCCAGCAGTGAAAGGCCCGGGTTTGGCGGGGAGCTGTTTTTT. Translated, it gives CASSERPGFGGELFF.

This clonotype was recorded a few times. The chain carries TRBV20-1 and TRBJ2-7; TRBD1 agrees at 10 bases. Germline assignment: CDR1 DFQATT and CDR2 SNEGSKA (reference sequence). The CDR3 totals 16 residues. With V trimmed by 0 bases and J by 2 bases, 7 bases remained unmatched. CDR3 sequence reads: CSARDPGQGPPYEQYV. DNA for the CDR3: TGCAGTGCTAGAGATCCGGGACAGGGGCCCCCCTACGAGCAGTACGTC.

The sample holds a few counts of this clonotype. CDR3 region: CASSNRRQETQYF. CDR3 DNA sequence: TGTGCCAGCAGTAACCGGAGGCAAGAGACCCAGTACTTC. This chain connects TRBV6-5 to TRBJ2-5; weak D call: TRBD2 (5 bases). CDR3 length: 13 residues. From germline, CDR1 is MNHEY and CDR2 SVGAGI. The V gene lost 5 bases and the J gene lost 2 bases, with 9 bases spanning the gap.